These 8 T cell receptor beta chains were sequenced from one sample in a study of shared clonotypes between healthy human individuals. Assay: immunoSEQ multiplex PCR; the TCRdb copy retains only in-frame clones and omits some. The table lists 2 million to 2.5 million clones, 90% to 95% of them singletons, with under 0.45% in the top ten. The sequencing sample was made of naive CD4+ T cells from PBMCs. The subset was: CD45RA+ positively selected. The receptors originated from a young man in good health. Some clones in this sample may be carry-over from other donors' samples.

The chain links TRBV7-9 to TRBJ2-7, with D possibly matching TRBD1 (5 bases). Trimming shortened V by 5 bases and J by 4 bases, and 6 bases separated the two germline ends. This CDR3 has 11 residues. The germline V gene encodes CDR1 SEHNR and CDR2 FQNEAQ (reference sequence). CDR3 loop: CASSGAYEQYF. DNA for the CDR3: TGTGCCAGCAGCGGGGCTTACGAGCAGTACTTC. The complete variable domain, with remaining parts taken from reference TRBV7-9 and TRBJ2-7, reads DTGVSQNPRHKITKRGQNVTFRCDPISEHNRLYWYRQTLGQGPEFLTYFQNEAQLEKSRLLSDRFSAERPKGSFSTLEIQRTEQGDSAMYLCASSGAYEQYFGPGTRLTVT.

V and J are TRBV7-9 and TRBJ2-7; 7 nucleotides line up with TRBD2. CDR1 and CDR2 (germline): SEHNR, FQNEAQ (reference sequence). The CDR3 loop spans 15 amino acids. The trim removed 2 bases at V and 0 bases at J, leaving 4 bases unmatched. CDR3 DNA sequence: TGTGCCAGCAGCTTAATGGCTAGCGGCTCCTACGAGCAGTACTTC. This gives the protein CASSLMASGSYEQYF.

The chain has TRBV19 and TRBJ2-5; D unclear. Looked up from germline, CDR1 is LNHDA and CDR2 is SQIVND (reference sequence). The CDR3 loop spans 13 amino acids. Trimming removed 0 bases from V and 5 bases from J, with 7 bases in between. The CDR3 coding sequence is TGTGCCAGTAGTATAGACCATGGGGAGACCCAGTACTTC. The encoded protein is CASSIDHGETQYF.

V gene TRBV25-1 combines with J gene TRBJ1-3; D gene unclear. The ends were cut back, 1 base at V and 4 bases at J, with 11 bases in the middle. Germline V gene data show CDR1 as MGHDK and CDR2 as SYGVNS. The CDR3 extends over 15 amino acids. CDR3 sequence: CASSEFAGAGNTIYF. CDR3 DNA: TGTGCCAGCAGTGAATTTGCGGGCGCGGGAAACACCATATATTTT.

This chain uses TRBV5-6 with TRBJ2-3, with D maybe TRBD2 (5 bases). CDR1 and CDR2 (germline): SGHDT, YYEEEE. Trimming cost V 2 bases and J 4 bases, with 17 bases left between them. The length of the CDR3 is 16 residues. CDR3 DNA: TGTGCCAGCAGCTTTCCCGGGCTGGTGGGAGCAGATACGCAGTATTTT. Its protein is CASSFPGLVGADTQYF.

V gene TRBV28 combines with J gene TRBJ1-2; possibly TRBD1 for D (5 bases). V was pared by 8 bases and J by 4 bases, with 14 bases between. The CDR3 covers 13 residues. Germline CDR1 and CDR2: MDHEN and SYDVKM. The chain's CDR3 is CASHTGPSYGYTF. DNA for the CDR3: TGTGCCAGCCATACGGGGCCGTCCTATGGCTACACCTTC.

The genes are TRBV28 and TRBJ2-4, with 7 bases identical to TRBD1. Trimming removed 6 bases from V and 1 base from J; junction bases left unmatched: 12. Germline values: CDR1 MDHEN, CDR2 SYDVKM. The length of the CDR3 is 17 residues. CDR3 bases: TGTGCCAGCAGCGGTGACCCGGGACAGCCTGCCAAAAACATTCAGTACTTC. This gives the protein CASSGDPGQPAKNIQYF.

V is TRBV10-3 and J is TRBJ1-6; D gene uncertain. V dropped 6 bases and J dropped 7 bases, with 19 bases sitting between them. Germline CDR1 and CDR2: ENHRY and SYGVKD. CDR3 length: 16 residues. CDR3 sequence (DNA): TGTGCCATCAGCCCCTGGACGGCCCCGGGGAATTCACCCCTCCACTTT. Protein product: CAISPWTAPGNSPLHF.